Only a few counts were recorded for the clone carrying this TCR beta chain. The record originates from a study of CD8 T cells in ankylosing spondylitis. Via MiXCR, TCRdb re-called the 5' RACE reads, giving one row per CDR3 protein. The table lists 250,000 to 400,000 distinct CDR3 sequences, roughly 12% of them singletons, with 8% to 9.5% in the top ten. The V end was cut by 5 bases, the J end by 6 bases, with 14 bases between. Looked up from germline, CDR1 is DFQATT and CDR2 is SNEGSKA (reference sequence). This CDR3 has 14 residues. Source material: blood, either unsorted or a sorted T cell fraction (not recorded which). This TCR came from a female donor with ankylosing spondylitis or in good health (not recorded which). The chain carries TRBV20-1 and TRBJ1-6, with D possibly matching TRBD1 (6 bases). The CDR3 coding sequence is TGCAGTGCTCCCGGACAGAGCACTAATTCACCCCTCCACTTT. Amino acid sequence: CSAPGQSTNSPLHF.